This T cell receptor beta chain was obtained from a study of regulatory T cells in long-lasting Graves disease. Overall study results and limits: Peripheral blood was the sole material, not thyroid tissue.

Details on this clonotype: As yet, its antigen is unknown.

Construction of the TCR beta libraries employed iRepertoire HTBI primers in conjunction with Arm-PCR of CDR3 regions. A single record per CDR3 protein comes from TCRdb applying MiXCR to the multiplex PCR reads. This repertoire shows 200,000 to 250,000 distinct CDR3 sequences, roughly a fifth found once; its top ten account for 12%. Regarding time point: newly diagnosed GD, antithyroid drugs for less than 3 months. RNA isolated from PBMCs was used to make the TCR library. Patient provenance is recorded as an endocrinology department in Xi'an, China. Per germline, CDR1 DFQATT and CDR2 SNEGSKA (reference sequence). The CDR3 loop spans 16 amino acids. Trimming cost V 0 bases and J 5 bases; bases outside gene matches: 8. The sample was also reused in another study, on T cells in Graves' hyperthyroidism and ophthalmopathy. That source notes: Ophthalmopathy got predicted by the model a median around six months before its onset.

Material: peripheral blood mononuclear cells (PBMCs), obtained at new diagnosis, from a patient treated with antithyroid drugs. The TCR sequence derives from a woman younger than 45 with Graves disease. The chain is built from TRBV20-1 and TRBJ2-1; TRBD2 matches at 9 bases. This CDR3 is CSARDFERGVNNEQFF. As DNA, the CDR3 is TGCAGTGCTAGAGATTTTGAGCGGGGGGTTAACAATGAGCAGTTCTTC.